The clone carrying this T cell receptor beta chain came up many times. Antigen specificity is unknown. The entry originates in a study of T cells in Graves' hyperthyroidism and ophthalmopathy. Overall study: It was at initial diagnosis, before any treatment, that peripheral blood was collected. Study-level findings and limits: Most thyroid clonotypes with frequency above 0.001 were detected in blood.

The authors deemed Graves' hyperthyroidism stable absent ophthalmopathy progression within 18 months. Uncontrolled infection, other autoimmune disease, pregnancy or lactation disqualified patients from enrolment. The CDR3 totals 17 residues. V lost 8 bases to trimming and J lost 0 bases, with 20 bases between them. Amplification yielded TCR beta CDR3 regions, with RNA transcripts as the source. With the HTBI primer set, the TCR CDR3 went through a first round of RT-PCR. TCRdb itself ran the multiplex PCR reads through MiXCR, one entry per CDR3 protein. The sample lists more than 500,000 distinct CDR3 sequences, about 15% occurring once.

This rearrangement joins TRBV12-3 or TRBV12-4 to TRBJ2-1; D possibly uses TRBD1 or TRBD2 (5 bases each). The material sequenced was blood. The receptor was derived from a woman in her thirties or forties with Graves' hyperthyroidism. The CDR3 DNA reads TGTGCCAGCGCCCTAGGACTGCAGGGTCCCTCCTACAATGAGCAGTTCTTC. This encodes CASALGLQGPSYNEQFF.